This T cell receptor beta chain was recorded in a study of spatial heterogeneity in lung cancer. The length of the CDR3 is 15 residues. Losses at the gene ends were 0 bases for V and 7 bases for J; bases not matched to a gene: 3. Germline CDR1 MNHEY, CDR2 SVGAGI. TCRdb independently ran MiXCR on the 5' RACE reads; one entry per CDR3 protein. The repertoire holds tens of thousands of distinct CDR3 sequences, about 12% seen once, with more than 40% in the top ten. Time point described: sample taken at primary tumor resection. No cell sorting; template was whole RNA from tumor, lung tissue or PBMC. The sample consisted of PBMCs, taken at surgery. This TCR was sampled from a male donor with early-stage non-small cell lung cancer. The chain is built from TRBV6-5 and TRBJ2-2; 9 bases align to TRBD2. The CDR3 DNA sequence: TGTGCCAGCAGTTACTCTAGCGGGAGTCACGGGGAGCTGTTTTTT. Encoded protein: CASSYSSGSHGELFF.